This T cell receptor beta chain appears in the sequencing data of a study of blood T cell repertoires in COVID-19 (dated by TCRdb to 2020 to 2022). With respect to the entire study: The collaborator samples originated in the United States, Italy and Spain and spanned the acute and convalescent phases of COVID-19. The prospective study material was composed of cDNA or gDNA derived from T cells, B-cell-depleted T cells, or PBMCs. Samples came from the ongoing ImmuneRACE study (first 160 participants) plus 1,254 subjects from 6 global collaborators. Sample metadata almost always included a de-identified subject ID, COVID-19 status, age in years and sex. Where HLA class I and class II types were available, the types were taken from metadata supplied by the sample provider, not from assay-based typing. The repertoires were made available in a free public database intended to serve as a resource for research on the immune response to SARS-CoV-2. Deeply sampled blood TCRbeta repertoires from subjects exposed to, actively infected with, or recovered from COVID-19 were included in the dataset. Study-wide findings and limitations: How much clinical and demographic metadata was included differed by source and by participant, and the metadata was provided uncurated.

V ends up 6 bases short and J 4 bases short, with an unmatched junction base count of 8. CDR1 and CDR2 are drawn from the germline V gene: MDHEN, SYDVKM. The CDR3 spans 14 residues, from the cysteine through the phenylalanine. CDR3 DNA is the only sequence kept; it has 42 bases, read in frame from the first base. Each collaborating institution followed its own protocols to collect whole blood in K2EDTA tubes. For TCRbeta analysis, collaborators shipped samples as frozen whole blood, isolated PBMCs, or DNA extracted from either of those sample types. TCRbeta CDR3 regions were amplified from genomic DNA by means of the immunoSEQ Assay, a bias-controlled multiplex PCR. Per the authors' processing: The number of nucleated cells in each sample was estimated from the amplification of reference gene primers within the assay. To quantify the absolute abundance of each unique TCRbeta CDR3 rearrangement, sequence reads were collapsed and filtered. For each sample, productive Simpson clonality was calculated by taking the square root of Simpson's diversity index across productive rearrangements. This immuneACCESS table, as held by TCRdb, lists in-frame sequences with V and J called but not all clones. Of the missing ones, under half trace to an unresolved V gene in checked studies; the others have no known cause. The V and J calls and clone size come from that table; D and trimming were worked out from the DNA. The sample table shows approximately 250,000 clones, and nearly 85% are seen once. The ten largest clonotypes hold more than 5.5% of the sample.

To note about this clone: Its antigen is currently not known. No qualities accompany the bases; no much larger clone lies one base away. The sample holds other DNA sequences that translate to the same CDR3.

The sample taken for sequencing was peripheral blood. The TCR was taken from a human donor in a cohort sampled during active COVID-19. Recombination connected TRBV28 to TRBJ1-2, with TRBD1 identical over 7 junction bases. The DNA sequence follows: TGTGCCAGCAGCTCGGGACAGCCTACCTATGGCTACACCTTC. It codes for CASSSGQPTYGYTF.